Below, one T cell receptor beta chain is given with its context. Libraries were prepared by immunoSEQ multiplex PCR; TCRdb keeps only in-frame clonotypes and omits some of them. Of under 300,000 clones in the sample, under 90% were seen once. The data originate from a study of blood T cell repertoires in COVID-19. Germline V gives CDR1 LGHDT, CDR2 YNNKEL (reference sequence). The ends were cut back, 6 bases at V and 7 bases at J, with 13 bases in the middle. The CDR3 is 12 residues long. V gene TRBV3-1 (or the pseudogene TRBV3-2) combines with J gene TRBJ2-7, with D maybe TRBD2 (5 bases). Sequencing was done on a sample of peripheral blood. The sequence was obtained from a woman in her fifties or sixties who had recovered from COVID-19. CDR3 in amino acids: CASSRGGREQYF. In nucleotides, the CDR3 is TGTGCCAGCAGTCGAGGAGGACGAGAGCAGTACTTC.